Listed below are T cell receptor beta chains from one sample, sequenced in a study of T cell changes during pregnancy in multiple sclerosis. Libraries were prepared by immunoSEQ multiplex PCR; TCRdb keeps only in-frame clonotypes and omits some of them. The sample shows about 44,000 clones, 85% to 90% of them seen only once. Sequences were derived from CD4+ T cells from peripheral blood mononuclear cells, sampled in the first trimester of pregnancy. The receptors derive from a female donor with multiple sclerosis, enrolled in a pregnancy study. CDR3s include the opening cysteine and the closing phenylalanine or tryptophan. Each record gives: clone size, V gene, D gene, J gene, CDR3 protein, CDR3 DNA. D genes are given only for firm matches. The size field is filled for only some rows; it gives once, few, many or a size class.

abundance: -
v_gene: TRBV7-3
d_gene: TRBD1
j_gene: TRBJ1-2
CDR3aa: CASSITPDRVDYTF
CDR3nt: TGTGCCAGCAGCATAACGCCGGACAGGGTGGACTACACCTTC

abundance: -
v_gene: TRBV6-6
d_gene: -
j_gene: TRBJ1-5
CDR3aa: CASREGTQPQHF
CDR3nt: TGTGCCAGCAGGGAGGGAACTCAGCCCCAGCATTTT

abundance: -
v_gene: TRBV4-2
d_gene: TRBD1
j_gene: TRBJ1-2
CDR3aa: CASSRDGQGHYGYTF
CDR3nt: TGTGCCAGCAGCCGAGACGGACAGGGCCACTATGGCTACACCTTC

abundance: -
v_gene: TRBV2
d_gene: TRBD1
j_gene: TRBJ1-1
CDR3aa: CASLRQGAAEAFF
CDR3nt: TGTGCCAGCTTAAGACAGGGGGCCGCTGAAGCTTTCTTT

abundance: -
v_gene: TRBV19
d_gene: TRBD1
j_gene: TRBJ2-7
CDR3aa: CASSTATGYEQYF
CDR3nt: TGTGCCAGTAGTACAGCGACAGGGTACGAGCAGTACTTC

abundance: -
v_gene: TRBV6-6
d_gene: TRBD1
j_gene: TRBJ2-7
CDR3aa: CASSYSGRGSYEQYF
CDR3nt: TGTGCCAGCAGTTACTCCGGCAGGGGGTCCTACGAGCAGTACTTC

abundance: -
v_gene: TRBV19
d_gene: TRBD1
j_gene: TRBJ1-2
CDR3aa: CASRDRGQDGYTF
CDR3nt: TGTGCCAGCCGGGACAGGGGGCAGGATGGCTACACCTTC

abundance: -
v_gene: TRBV5-6
d_gene: TRBD2
j_gene: TRBJ2-7
CDR3aa: CASSPSGGLGYEQYF
CDR3nt: TGTGCCAGCAGCCCGAGCGGGGGGCTAGGCTACGAGCAGTACTTC

abundance: -
v_gene: TRBV11-2
d_gene: TRBD2
j_gene: TRBJ2-3
CDR3aa: CASSSYTSAATDTQYF
CDR3nt: TGTGCCAGCAGCTCGTACACTAGCGCCGCCACAGATACGCAGTATTTT

abundance: -
v_gene: TRBV29-1
d_gene: -
j_gene: TRBJ1-2
CDR3aa: CSGDNAGTF
CDR3nt: TGCAGCGGGGACAATGCTGGCACCTTC

abundance: few
v_gene: TRBV5-1
d_gene: TRBD2
j_gene: TRBJ2-1
CDR3aa: CASSVGLAATEGFF
CDR3nt: TGCGCCAGCAGCGTGGGACTAGCGGCCACCGAGGGGTTCTTC

abundance: few
v_gene: TRBV18
d_gene: TRBD1
j_gene: TRBJ1-2
CDR3aa: CASSRTGGDGYTF
CDR3nt: TGTGCCAGCTCCCGGACAGGGGGTGATGGCTACACCTTC

abundance: -
v_gene: TRBV27
d_gene: TRBD2
j_gene: TRBJ2-5
CDR3aa: CASSLKAGGSGTQYF
CDR3nt: TGTGCCAGCAGTTTAAAGGCGGGAGGGTCGGGGACCCAGTACTTC

abundance: -
v_gene: TRBV18
d_gene: TRBD1
j_gene: TRBJ2-3
CDR3aa: CASSPGQGIADTQYF
CDR3nt: TGTGCCAGCTCACCGGGACAGGGTATCGCAGATACGCAGTATTTT

abundance: -
v_gene: TRBV29-1
d_gene: -
j_gene: TRBJ2-1
CDR3aa: CSVDLGSGSYNEQFF
CDR3nt: TGCAGCGTTGATCTTGGTAGCGGTTCCTACAATGAGCAGTTCTTC

abundance: -
v_gene: TRBV30
d_gene: -
j_gene: TRBJ2-7
CDR3aa: CAWSVWGGRTINEQYF
CDR3nt: TGTGCCTGGAGTGTATGGGGGGGGCGGACTATCAACGAGCAGTACTTC